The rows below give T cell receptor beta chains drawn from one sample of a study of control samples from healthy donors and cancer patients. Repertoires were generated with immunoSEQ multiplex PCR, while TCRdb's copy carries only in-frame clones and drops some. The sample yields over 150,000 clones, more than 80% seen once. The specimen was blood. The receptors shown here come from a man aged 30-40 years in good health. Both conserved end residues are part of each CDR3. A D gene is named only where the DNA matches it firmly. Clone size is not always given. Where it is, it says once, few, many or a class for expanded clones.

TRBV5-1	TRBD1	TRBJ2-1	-	TGCGCCAGCAGCATGGACAGGGGGCCGTACAATGAGCAGTTCTTC	CASSMDRGPYNEQFF
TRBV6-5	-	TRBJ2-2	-	TGTGCCAGCAGTTACTCGCTGGGAGCCGGGGAGCTGTTTTTT	CASSYSLGAGELFF
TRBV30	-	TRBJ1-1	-	TGTGCCTGGAGTGTATTAAGCAGCATGAACACTGAAGCTTTCTTT	CAWSVLSSMNTEAFF
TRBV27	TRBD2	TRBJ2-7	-	TGTGCCAGCAGTTCCCCAGTGACTAGCGGGGCCTACGAGCAGTACTTC	CASSSPVTSGAYEQYF
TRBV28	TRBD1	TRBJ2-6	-	TGTGCCAGCAGTCCCCGAGGACAGGGAAGGTCTGGGGCCAACGTCCTGACTTTC	CASSPRGQGRSGANVLTF
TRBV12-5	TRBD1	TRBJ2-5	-	TGTGCTAGTGGTTCGGGGACAGGTTGGAGAGAGACCCAGTACTTC	CASGSGTGWRETQYF
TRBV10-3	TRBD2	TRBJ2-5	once	TGTGCCATCAGGGGACTAGGGCAAGAGACCCAGTACTTC	CAIRGLGQETQYF
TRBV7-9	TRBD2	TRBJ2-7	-	TGTGCCAGCAGCTTTAGCGGGAGTTCCTACGAGCAGTACTTC	CASSFSGSSYEQYF
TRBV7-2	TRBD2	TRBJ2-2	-	TGTGCCAGCAGCTTAGCGCGGGGGGCCCCGAACACCGGGGAGCTGTTTTTT	CASSLARGAPNTGELFF
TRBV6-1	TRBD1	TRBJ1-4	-	TGTGCCAGCAGTGAAGCGCGGGGTTTTGGGACAGGGGGTGAAAAACTGTTTTTT	CASSEARGFGTGGEKLFF
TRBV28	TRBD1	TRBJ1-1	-	TGTGCCAGCAGTTTCAGGGGGCTGAACACTGAAGCTTTCTTT	CASSFRGLNTEAFF
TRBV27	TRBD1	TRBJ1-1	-	TGTGCCAGCCGCAACCCGACAGGGGGCACTGAAGCTTTCTTT	CASRNPTGGTEAFF
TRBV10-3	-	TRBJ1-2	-	TGTGCCATCAGTTCCAACTGGGGGCCCTACTATGGCTACACCTTC	CAISSNWGPYYGYTF
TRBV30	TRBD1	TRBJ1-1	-	TGTGCCTGGAGCAGACAGGGTTCCACTGAAGCTTTCTTT	CAWSRQGSTEAFF
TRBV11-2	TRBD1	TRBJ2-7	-	TGTGCCAGCAGCTTAGCGGACAGGGTCTCTACCTACGAGCAGTACTTC	CASSLADRVSTYEQYF
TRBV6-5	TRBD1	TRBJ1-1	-	TGTGCCAGCAGTCAGATTGGACAGGGGGACACTGAAGCTTTCTTT	CASSQIGQGDTEAFF
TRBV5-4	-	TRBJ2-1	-	TGTGCCAGCAGCTCCGCAGGAGCGCCAAAAGAGCGCAATGAGCAGTTCTTC	CASSSAGAPKERNEQFF
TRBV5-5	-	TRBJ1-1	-	TGTGCCAGCAGCCCCCGGTTAGGGGGAGTCACTGAAGCTTTCTTT	CASSPRLGGVTEAFF
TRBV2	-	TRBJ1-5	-	TGTGCCAGCAGAATTTACTTCAATCAGCCCCAGCATTTT	CASRIYFNQPQHF
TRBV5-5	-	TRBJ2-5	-	TGTGCCAGCACCAATACCCCCGGGGCCCGTCAAGAGACCCAGTACTTC	CASTNTPGARQETQYF
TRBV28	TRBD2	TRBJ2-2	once	TGTGCCAGCAGTTCTGGGACTAGCGGGAGGGCCGTCGCCGGGGAGCTGTTTTTT	CASSSGTSGRAVAGELFF
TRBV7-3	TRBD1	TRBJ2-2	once	TGTGCCAGCAGCCCCACAGGGGCCGGGGAGCTGTTTTTT	CASSPTGAGELFF
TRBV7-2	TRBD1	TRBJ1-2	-	TGTGCCAGCCTGGGACAGGGGGGCGGGGGCTACACCTTC	CASLGQGGGGYTF
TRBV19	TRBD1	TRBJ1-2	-	TGTGCCAGTAGTAGGACAGGGGACAACTATGGCTACACCTTC	CASSRTGDNYGYTF
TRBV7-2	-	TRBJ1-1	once	TGTGCCAGCAGCCCCCGCCGGCAGGGGAACACTGAAGCTTTCTTT	CASSPRRQGNTEAFF
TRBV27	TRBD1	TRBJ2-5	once	TGTGCCAGCAGTATCGCCGGGACAGCGGTCGGGGAGACCCAGTACTTC	CASSIAGTAVGETQYF
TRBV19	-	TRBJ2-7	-	TGTGCCAGTAGTATAGGATCCAGGCTCGAGCAGTACTTC	CASSIGSRLEQYF
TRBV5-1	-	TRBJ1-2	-	TGCGCCAGCAGCCTAGACCGGCCCCTTTCGGGTGGCTACACCTTC	CASSLDRPLSGGYTF
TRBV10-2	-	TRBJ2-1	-	TGCGCCAGCAGTGTCTTGGGGGCGTCCTACAATGAGCAGTTCTTC	CASSVLGASYNEQFF
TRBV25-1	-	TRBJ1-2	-	TGTGCCAGCAGTGAATCCGGGCGCTATGGCTACACCTTC	CASSESGRYGYTF
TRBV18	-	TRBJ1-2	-	TGTGCCAGCTCACCGTCACGGACTTACGGCTACACCTTC	CASSPSRTYGYTF
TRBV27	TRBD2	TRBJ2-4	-	TGTGCCAGCATCCACACTAGCGGATTAGCCAAAAACATTCAGTACTTC	CASIHTSGLAKNIQYF
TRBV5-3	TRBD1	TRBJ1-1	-	TGTGCCAGAAGCTCCGGACAGGGGGCATGGGGTAAAGGCACTGAAGCTTTCTTT	CARSSGQGAWGKGTEAFF
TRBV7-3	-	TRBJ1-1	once	TGTGCCAGCAGCACCACGATAGACACTGAAGCTTTCTTT	CASSTTIDTEAFF
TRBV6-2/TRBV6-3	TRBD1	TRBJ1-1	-	TGTGCCAGCAGTCCCGACAGGGTATTCGAAGCTTTCTTT	CASSPDRVFEAFF
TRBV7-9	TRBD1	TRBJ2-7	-	TGTGCCAGCAGTTACACAGGGGGCTCCTACGAGCAGTACTTC	CASSYTGGSYEQYF
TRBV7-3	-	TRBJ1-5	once	TGTGCCAGCAGCTCCGGGCCTACGAGCACAAATCAGCCCCAGCATTTT	CASSSGPTSTNQPQHF
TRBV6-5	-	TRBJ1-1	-	TGTGCCAGCGCCCCGAGGGGGGATTGGAACACTGAAGCTTTCTTT	CASAPRGDWNTEAFF